One sample yielded the 26 T cell receptor beta chains listed below, sequenced in a study of T cell repertoires in cytomegalovirus infection. TCRdb recomputed calls from the reads with MiXCR, one row per CDR3 protein. The sample consists of 490,000 or so distinct CDR3 sequences, over 9% of them appearing once. The material sequenced was PBMCs. Every receptor here comes from a human donor in good health (CMV status not recorded). Some clones in this sample may be carry-over from other donors' samples.

This clonotype was picked up a small number of times. The CDR3 ends on some other residue instead of the conserved phenylalanine or tryptophan, so this is likely a read error. No DNA is shown, since the ends of the CDR3 on it are uncertain; the CDR3 is the one TCRdb lists. The V and J genes are TRBV6-4 and TRBJ1-1. The CDR3 totals 9 residues, both ends included. Germline assignment: CDR1 MRHNA and CDR2 SNTAGT. CDR3: CASPPASPL.

In its sample, this clonotype was seen many times. The genes are TRBV5-1 and TRBJ2-1; 10 positions match TRBD2. V trimming: 4 bases; J trimming: 0 bases; junction bases outside the gene matches: 13. The CDR3 contains 19 residues. The germline gives CDR1 SGHRS, CDR2 YFSETQ. The DNA of the CDR3 is TGCGCCAGCAGCGCCGCCGGACTAGCGGTAATTAGCTCCTACAATGAGCAGTTCTTC. Amino acids: CASSAAGLAVISSYNEQFF.

This clonotype was counted ten times or more. The chain links TRBV28 to TRBJ2-2; TRBD1 matches at 9 bases. CDR3 length: 15 residues. The V and J ends lost 6 bases and 4 bases, in that order; junction bases with no gene match: 6. Germline assignment: CDR1 MDHEN and CDR2 SYDVKM. As DNA, the CDR3 is TGTGCCAGCAGCTTACAGGGGGCAGGCACCGGGGAGCTGTTTTTT. Its protein is CASSLQGAGTGELFF.

This chain connects TRBV7-4 to TRBJ1-4; 7 positions match TRBD1. This CDR3 contains 16 residues. CDR1 SGHVT and CDR2 SQSDAQ come from the germline V gene. J lost 5 bases, V lost 1 base, and 7 bases had no gene match. Here the CDR3 reads CASSLGGRGENEKLFF. CDR3 bases: TGTGCCAGCAGCTTAGGTGGCAGGGGGGAGAATGAAAAACTGTTTTTT.

This clonotype was counted ten times or more. The rearrangement links TRBV6-1 to TRBJ1-5; weak D call: TRBD1 (5 bases). CDR3 length: 12 amino acids. Germline assignment: CDR1 MNHNS and CDR2 SASEGT. V was pared by 2 bases and J by 15 bases, with 14 bases between. CDR3 coding DNA: TGTGCCAGCAGTGAATGGGCAGGGACCTGGCATTTT. It yields the protein CASSEWAGTWHF.

The genes are TRBV20-1 and TRBJ2-1; 8 bases match TRBD2. This CDR3 region has 14 residues. Trimming cost V 6 bases and J 1 base; bases outside gene matches: 5. Looked up from germline, CDR1 is DFQATT and CDR2 is SNEGSKA (reference sequence). CDR3: CSAPVAGSYNEQFF. CDR3 bases: TGCAGTGCCCCAGTAGCGGGATCCTACAATGAGCAGTTCTTC.

This clonotype appeared many times. The chain uses TRBV7-7 and TRBJ1-1; no definite D call. Germline CDR1 is SSHAT and CDR2 is FNYEAQ (reference sequence). The CDR3 contains 13 residues. Trimming took 2 bases from V and 0 from J, leaving 4 bases between them. The CDR3: CASSLSMNTEAFF. The DNA for the CDR3 is TGTGCCAGCAGCTTAAGCATGAACACTGAAGCTTTCTTT.

In its sample, this clonotype ranks as large (0.1 to 1%). This chain joins TRBV6-1 and TRBJ2-5; the match to TRBD1 covers 7 bases. With 2 bases clipped from V and 2 bases from J, the junction kept 11 bases outside the gene matches. The CDR3 loop spans 17 amino acids. Per germline, CDR1 MNHNS and CDR2 SASEGT. In DNA, the CDR3 is TGTGCCAGCAGTGAATTTCGTAGTCGGGGACAGCAAGAGACCCAGTACTTC. Translating it yields CASSEFRSRGQQETQYF.

This clonotype was observed many times. V and J are TRBV19 and TRBJ2-7; TRBD1 is a possible D gene (7 bases). Germline V gene sequence: CDR1 LNHDA, CDR2 SQIVND (reference sequence). The V and J ends lost 10 bases and 1 base respectively, with 17 bases between them. The CDR3 runs 14 residues. The CDR3 nucleotides are TGTGCCACCACGCCAGGGGGGTCATCCTACGAGCAGTACTTC. Translating it yields CATTPGGSSYEQYF.

The chain uses TRBV18 and TRBJ1-2; tentative D call: TRBD1 (6 bases). Germline CDR1 and CDR2: KGHSH and LQKENI. V was clipped by 6 bases and J by 2 bases, with 19 bases between them. The CDR3 is 16 residues long. This CDR3 is CASSRGMEGTNYGYTF. For the CDR3, the DNA is TGTGCCAGCTCCAGGGGAATGGAGGGCACCAACTATGGCTACACCTTC.

At least ten counts were recorded for this clonotype. The V call is TRBV12-3 or TRBV12-4, the J call TRBJ1-2; 9 bases fit TRBD1. The CDR3 loop spans 12 amino acids. V dropped 6 bases and J dropped 8; count of bases not matched to a gene: 4. This chain's CDR3 is CASSQDRGGYTF. The CDR3 nucleotides read TGTGCCAGCAGCCAGGACAGGGGCGGCTACACCTTC.

The chain combines TRBV12-3 or TRBV12-4 with TRBJ2-1; 13 bases map to TRBD2. This CDR3 has 14 residues. Trimming took 6 bases from V and 7 from J; bases not matched to a gene: 3. DNA of the CDR3: TGTGCCAGCAGGGCGACTAGCGGGAGGAATGAGCAGTTCTTC. Encoded protein: CASRATSGRNEQFF.

There are many counts of this clonotype. The chain employs TRBV7-8 and TRBJ1-1; 8 nucleotides align to TRBD1. V lost 5 bases to trimming and J lost 5 bases; unmatched junction nucleotides: 13. CDR1 is SGHVS and CDR2 is FQNEAQ in the germline V gene. The CDR3 has 16 residues. CDR3 bases: TGTGCCAGCAGCGCCCGAACAGGGGGAGGTCGGACTGAAGCTTTCTTT. Amino acid sequence: CASSARTGGGRTEAFF.

There are many counts of this clonotype. The J gene is TRBJ2-1, the V gene TRBV7-2; 8 bases are a match to TRBD2. Germline values: CDR1 SGHTA, CDR2 FQGNSA. Trimming removed 5 bases from V and 3 bases from J; junction bases left unmatched: 9. The length of the CDR3 is 16 residues. The CDR3 loop reads CASSGEREIYYNEQFF. In nucleotides, the CDR3 is TGTGCCAGCAGCGGGGAGCGGGAGATTTACTACAATGAGCAGTTCTTC.

The chain links TRBV5-4 to TRBJ1-2, with D tentatively TRBD1 (5 bases). Looked up from germline, CDR1 is SGHNT and CDR2 is YYREEE (reference sequence). Trimming removed 2 bases at V and 11 bases at J, with 16 bases between. The CDR3 runs to 13 residues. CDR3 region: CASSFPGRIVYTF. CDR3 coding DNA: TGTGCCAGCAGCTTTCCGGGACGGATCGTATACACCTTC.

This chain links TRBV30 with TRBJ2-5; no clear D gene. Trimming left V 4 bases short and J 2 bases short, with 5 bases between. Looked up from germline, CDR1 is GTSNPN and CDR2 is SVGIG (reference sequence). The CDR3 covers 11 residues. The CDR3 DNA follows: TGTGCCTGGAACCAACAAGAGACCCAGTACTTC. Translated, it gives CAWNQQETQYF.

This clonotype was picked up many times. The chain combines TRBV7-3 with TRBJ2-2; no clear D. V was pared by 3 bases and J by 4 bases, with 9 bases between. The CDR3 covers 14 residues. Germline CDR1 is SGHTA and CDR2 is FQGTGA. The CDR3 DNA sequence: TGTGCCAGCAGCTTGAATCCAGCCACCGGGGAGCTGTTTTTT. Protein product: CASSLNPATGELFF.

This sequence joins TRBV3-1 and TRBJ1-3, with D maybe TRBD1 (5 bases). Germline V gene data show CDR1 as LGHDT and CDR2 as YNNKEL (reference sequence). Trimming took 8 bases from V and 2 from J, leaving 10 bases between them. The CDR3 consists of 13 residues. The CDR3 region has the DNA TGTGCCAGCGGGGGGATCACTGGAAACACCATATATTTT. This translates into CASGGITGNTIYF.

There are many counts of this clonotype. V gene TRBV28 combines with J gene TRBJ2-2; 7 nucleotides line up with TRBD2. V dropped 6 bases and J dropped 3; count of bases not matched to a gene: 10. Germline V lookup: CDR1 MDHEN, CDR2 SYDVKM. This CDR3 is 16 amino acids long. This CDR3 reads CASRSSGFKHTGELFF. The CDR3, as DNA: TGTGCCAGCAGGAGTAGCGGGTTTAAGCACACCGGGGAGCTGTTTTTT.

This clonotype was seen ten or more times. The chain joins TRBV24-1 to TRBJ2-2; D may correspond to TRBD1 or TRBD2 (5 bases each). Deletions cut 4 bases from V and 5 bases from J, with 10 bases between. This CDR3 region has 14 residues. Germline loops: CDR1 KGHDR, CDR2 SFDVKD. CDR3 coding DNA: TGTGCCACCAGTGACCCGGGACGAACCGGGGAGCTGTTTTTT. It encodes CATSDPGRTGELFF.

This clonotype occurred many times. The chain carries TRBV7-9 and TRBJ2-4; either TRBD1 or TRBD2 may fit D (5 bases each). Trimming left V 6 bases short and J 1 base short, with 10 bases between. Germline CDR1 SEHNR, CDR2 FQNEAQ (reference sequence). There are 14 residues in the CDR3. The chain's CDR3 is CASSKEGAKNIQYF. The DNA for the CDR3 is TGTGCCAGCAGTAAAGAGGGGGCCAAAAACATTCAGTACTTC.

There are many counts of this clonotype. The V and J genes are TRBV6-6 and TRBJ2-3; TRBD2 is a possible D gene (5 bases). Germline-derived CDR1 and CDR2 are MNHNY and SVGAGI (reference sequence). The CDR3 has 15 residues. Trimming cost V 2 bases and J 4 bases, with 13 bases left between them. CDR3 region: CASSYGSPPPDTQYF. The CDR3 nucleotides are TGTGCCAGCAGTTACGGGAGCCCTCCCCCAGATACGCAGTATTTT.

The chain has TRBV20-1 and TRBJ2-5; D gene unclear. The CDR3 has 14 amino acids. Germline lookup yields CDR1 DFQATT and CDR2 SNEGSKA (reference sequence). Trimming took 1 base from V and 1 from J, leaving 10 bases between them. The CDR3 nucleotides are TGCAGTGCTAGAGGGTTACAAGCCCAAGAGACCCAGTACTTC. This codes for CSARGLQAQETQYF.

This clonotype has a handful of counts. The rearrangement uses TRBV11-2 and TRBJ1-4, with 8 bases fitting TRBD1. Germline loops: CDR1 SGHAT, CDR2 FQNNGV. Unmatched junction bases numbered 5, after V lost 0 bases and J lost 8 bases. The CDR3 length is 15 residues. In DNA form, the CDR3 reads TGTGCCAGCAGCTTAGACGGGACAGGAGGAGAAAAACTGTTTTTT. Translating gives CASSLDGTGGEKLFF.

Only a few counts were recorded for this clonotype. The chain is built from TRBV7-9 and TRBJ1-1; 10 bases align to TRBD1. Germline loops: CDR1 SEHNR, CDR2 FQNEAQ (reference sequence). The CDR3 sequence is 15 residues long. V shed 1 base, J shed 11 bases, and the junction held 10 bases outside the gene matches. The CDR3 is CASSLGDRGSIMAFF. CDR3 nucleotide sequence: TGTGCCAGCAGCTTAGGGGACAGGGGTTCGATTATGGCTTTCTTT.

Only a few counts were recorded for this clonotype. The V and J genes are TRBV23-1 and TRBJ1-2; no firm D call. TRBV23-1 carries the ORF label, with uncertain function. Trimming cost V 11 bases and J 3 bases, with 13 bases left between them. This CDR3 comprises 12 residues. The CDR3 region has the DNA TGCGCCGGCCCTAGGTTGGACTATGGCTACACCTTC. Encoded protein: CAGPRLDYGYTF.